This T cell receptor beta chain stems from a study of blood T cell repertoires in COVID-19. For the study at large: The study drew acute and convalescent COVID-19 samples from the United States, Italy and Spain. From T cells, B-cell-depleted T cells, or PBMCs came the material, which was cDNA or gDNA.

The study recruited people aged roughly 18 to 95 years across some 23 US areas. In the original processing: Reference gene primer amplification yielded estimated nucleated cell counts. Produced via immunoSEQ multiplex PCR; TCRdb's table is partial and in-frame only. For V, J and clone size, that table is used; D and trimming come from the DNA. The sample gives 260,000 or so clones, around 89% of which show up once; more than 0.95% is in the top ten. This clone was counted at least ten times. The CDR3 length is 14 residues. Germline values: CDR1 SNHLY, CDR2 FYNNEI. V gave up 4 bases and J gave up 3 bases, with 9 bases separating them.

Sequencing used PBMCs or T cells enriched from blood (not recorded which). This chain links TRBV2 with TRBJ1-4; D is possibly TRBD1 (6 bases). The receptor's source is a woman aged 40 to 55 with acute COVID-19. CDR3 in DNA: TGTGCCAGCAGTGGGGCAGGGGCTAATGAAAAACTGTTTTTT. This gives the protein CASSGAGANEKLFF.